Each of the 10 T cell receptor beta chains below was sequenced from the same sample in a study of cytomegalovirus exposure and HLA in healthy donors. The study ran its PCR with 60 Vbeta and 13 Jbeta primers. This table comes from immunoSEQ multiplex PCR, and its TCRdb copy is limited to in-frame clones, with some not included. The sample contains some 270,000 clones, about four fifths of which appear only once. The sample taken for sequencing was PBMCs. Receptor source: a girl between 2 and 10 years old in good health and CMV-seronegative.

V gene TRBV30 combines with J gene TRBJ2-4; 8 positions match TRBD1. The CDR3 runs 16 residues. Trimming cost V 7 bases and J 0 bases; bases outside gene matches: 11. Germline values: CDR1 GTSNPN, CDR2 SVGIG (reference sequence). The DNA of the CDR3 is TGTGCCTTGGACGGGGGACAGGAGCTAGCCAAAAACATTCAGTACTTC. Protein: CALDGGQELAKNIQYF.

This chain links TRBV5-6 with TRBJ2-3; tentative D call: TRBD1 (6 bases). The CDR3 has 14 residues. Looked up from germline, CDR1 is SGHDT and CDR2 is YYEEEE. Trimming cost V 0 bases and J 3 bases, with 8 bases left between them. CDR3 region: CASSLDRETDTQYF. The CDR3 region has the DNA TGTGCCAGCAGCTTGGACAGGGAGACAGATACGCAGTATTTT.

This clone was seen more than once but under ten times. The V call is TRBV4-1, the J call TRBJ2-7; 7 nucleotides match TRBD2. Trimming cost V 4 bases and J 4 bases; bases outside gene matches: 10. The CDR3 sequence is 15 residues long. The germline V gene encodes CDR1 MGHRA and CDR2 YSYEKL. CDR3 region: CASSLQRGSLYEQYF. CDR3 DNA sequence: TGCGCCAGCAGCCTCCAGCGGGGATCTCTATACGAGCAGTACTTC.

This sequence joins TRBV7-8 and TRBJ2-7; the D is unclear. This CDR3 region has 13 residues. Trimming cost V 1 base and J 3 bases, with 7 bases left between them. The germline V gene encodes CDR1 SGHVS and CDR2 FQNEAQ. The CDR3 coding sequence is TGTGCCAGCAGCTTAGTGTCAGACTACGAGCAGTACTTC. Its protein is CASSLVSDYEQYF.

This sequence joins TRBV5-1 and TRBJ1-2; tentative D call: TRBD1 (6 bases). The CDR3 has 15 amino acids. V lost 4 bases and J lost 4, with 17 bases in between. Germline V gene sequence: CDR1 SGHRS, CDR2 YFSETQ. This CDR3 is CASSSNGQSSYGYTF. CDR3 nucleotide sequence: TGCGCCAGCAGCAGCAATGGACAGTCCTCCTATGGCTACACCTTC.

This clone was detected only once. The V gene is TRBV27, the J gene TRBJ1-2, with 9 bases matching TRBD1. Unmatched junction bases numbered 10, after V lost 6 bases and J lost 5 bases. Germline V gene lookup returns CDR1 MNHEY and CDR2 SMNVEV (reference sequence). The CDR3 extends over 15 amino acids. The CDR3 spells CASSSNRDRDYGYTF. The CDR3 coding sequence is TGTGCCAGCAGCTCTAACCGGGACAGGGATTATGGCTACACCTTC.

The rearrangement joins TRBV12-5 to TRBJ2-7; the match to TRBD2 covers 9 bases. CDR3 length: 16 residues. In germline, CDR1 is LGHNT, CDR2 FRNRAP. Trimming removed 1 base from V and 3 bases from J; junction bases left unmatched: 7. CDR3: CASGLGTRLADYEQYF. CDR3 nucleotides: TGTGCTAGTGGTTTGGGTACACGACTAGCGGACTACGAGCAGTACTTC.

This chain uses TRBV13 with TRBJ2-3; 8 bases agree with TRBD1. V dropped 4 bases and J dropped 5; count of bases not matched to a gene: 2. CDR1 and CDR2 (germline): PRHDT, FYEKMQ (reference sequence). This CDR3 has 13 residues. CDR3 protein: CASSSDRGDTQYF. The DNA of the CDR3 is TGTGCCAGCAGCTCCGACAGGGGAGATACGCAGTATTTT.

A few counts support this clone. The rearrangement joins TRBV27 to TRBJ2-1, with 9 bases identical to TRBD1. Germline loops: CDR1 MNHEY, CDR2 SMNVEV (reference sequence). CDR3 length: 15 residues. The V and J ends lost 5 bases and 6 bases, in that order; junction bases with no gene match: 8. CDR3 sequence reads: CASSLGTGRLNEQFF. CDR3 bases: TGTGCCAGCAGTCTCGGGACAGGGCGACTCAATGAGCAGTTCTTC.

A word on this clone: The junction differs from germline at one of its ends, possibly a read error. The chain links TRBV30 to TRBJ2-7, with 8 bases that match TRBD1. Germline lookup yields CDR1 GTSNPN and CDR2 SVGIG (reference sequence). The CDR3 has 14 amino acids. CDR3 in amino acids: CAWSPKTGAYEQCF. CDR3 nucleotide sequence: TGTGCCTGGAGCCCCAAGACAGGGGCCTACGAGCAGTGCTTC.